This TCR beta chain is from a study of T cell responses to AZD1222 COVID-19 vaccine. Study-wide points: Baseline seropositivity characterized only a handful of AZD1222 recipients. Elevations in Spike-specific TCR breadth and depth followed administration of two AZD1222 doses. Repertoires in all cases were sampled only once the peak T cell response had passed.

Measured with immunoSEQ multiplex PCR; TCRdb has only the in-frame clones, and not every one. The table lists 65,000 to 85,000 clones, 80% to 90% of them singletons. Regarding this clone: Its antigen is not identified.

Germline values: CDR1 SGHRS, CDR2 YFSETQ. The CDR3 has 15 residues. The V end was cut by 0 bases, the J end by 0 bases, with 9 bases between. The chain links TRBV5-1 to TRBJ1-1; D remains unclear. This specimen was peripheral blood, taken 28 days after the second AZD1222 dose. This TCR was sampled from an adult who received the AZD1222 COVID-19 vaccine. The CDR3 DNA sequence: TGCGCCAGCAGCTTGGCTCCAGGTATGAACACTGAAGCTTTCTTT. This translates into CASSLAPGMNTEAFF.